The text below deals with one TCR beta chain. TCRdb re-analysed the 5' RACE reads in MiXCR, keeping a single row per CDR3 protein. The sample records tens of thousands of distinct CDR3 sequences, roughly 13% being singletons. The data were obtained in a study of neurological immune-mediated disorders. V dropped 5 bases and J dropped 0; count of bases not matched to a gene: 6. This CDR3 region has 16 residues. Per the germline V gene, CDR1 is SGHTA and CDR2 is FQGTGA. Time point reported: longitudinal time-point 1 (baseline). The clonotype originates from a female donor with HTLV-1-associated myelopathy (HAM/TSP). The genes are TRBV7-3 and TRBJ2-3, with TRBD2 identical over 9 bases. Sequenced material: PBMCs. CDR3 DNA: TGTGCCAGCAGCGCGATAGCGGGGGAGAGCACAGATACGCAGTATTTT. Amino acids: CASSAIAGESTDTQYF.